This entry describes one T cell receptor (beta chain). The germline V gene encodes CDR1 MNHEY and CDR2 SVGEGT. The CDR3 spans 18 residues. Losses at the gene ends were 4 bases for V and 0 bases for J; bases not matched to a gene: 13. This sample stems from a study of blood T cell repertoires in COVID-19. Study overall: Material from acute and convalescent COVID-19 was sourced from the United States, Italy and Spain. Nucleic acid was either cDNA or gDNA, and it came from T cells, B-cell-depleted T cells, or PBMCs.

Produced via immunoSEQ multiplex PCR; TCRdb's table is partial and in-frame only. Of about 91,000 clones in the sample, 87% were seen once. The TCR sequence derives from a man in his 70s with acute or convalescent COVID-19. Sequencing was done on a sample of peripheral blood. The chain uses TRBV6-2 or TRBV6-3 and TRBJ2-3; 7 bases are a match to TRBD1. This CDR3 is CASSFDYRDRASTDTQYF. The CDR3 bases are TGTGCCAGCAGTTTCGATTACCGGGACAGAGCTAGCACAGATACGCAGTATTTT.